The source of this T cell receptor (beta chain) is a study of blood T cell repertoires in COVID-19. Overall study context: Specimens from acute and convalescent COVID-19 originated in the United States, Italy and Spain. In each case, the material was cDNA or gDNA derived from T cells, B-cell-depleted T cells, or PBMCs.

Trimming shortened V by 6 bases and J by 0 bases, and 12 bases separated the two germline ends. The CDR3 runs to 15 residues. Germline assignment: CDR1 MNHEY and CDR2 SVGAGI. In the original analysis: Amplifying reference gene primers gave estimates of nucleated cell counts. Some clones are missing from TCRdb's copy, which holds only in-frame ones; the method was immunoSEQ multiplex PCR. V, J and clone size were drawn from that table, and D and trimming were deduced from the DNA. The sample records around 88,000 clones, over 60% being singletons. This clone was seen only once. The receptor's source is a man aged 50 or older who had recovered from COVID-19. The sample was peripheral blood. V and J are TRBV6-5 and TRBJ1-5, with D tentatively TRBD1 (5 bases). CDR3 sequence: CASRRQYYSNQPQHF. In DNA, the CDR3 is TGTGCCAGCAGAAGACAGTATTATAGCAATCAGCCCCAGCATTTT.